These 8 T cell receptor beta chains came from one sample sequenced in a study of shared clonotypes between healthy human individuals. Profiling relied on immunoSEQ multiplex PCR, and the TCRdb table lists in-frame clones only, not all of them. Of about 2.4 million clones listed, 90% to 95% are singletons. Material: naive CD4+ T cells from PBMCs. Described subset: CD45RA+ positively selected. The source of these receptors is a man between 18 and 35 years old in good health. Some clones in this sample may be carry-over from other donors' samples.

The genes are TRBV10-3 and TRBJ1-2; D is possibly TRBD1 (6 bases). V gave up 0 bases and J gave up 2 bases, with 13 bases separating them. The CDR3 length is 16 residues. The V gene's germline CDR1 is ENHRY and CDR2 SYGVKD. The CDR3 nucleotides read TGTGCCATCAGTGAGTCTACGGGGGCAGGGAACTATGGCTACACCTTC. As protein: CAISESTGAGNYGYTF.

V and J are TRBV5-1 and TRBJ2-2, with 9 bases that match TRBD2. V lost 7 bases and J lost 7; bases outside the gene matches: 11. The length of the CDR3 is 15 residues. Germline V lookup: CDR1 SGHRS, CDR2 YFSETQ. The CDR3 is CASHPAGGPGGELFF. CDR3 nucleotide sequence: TGCGCCAGCCACCCAGCGGGGGGACCCGGCGGGGAGCTGTTTTTT.

In regard to this clone: Other DNA sequences from this sample encode an identical CDR3 as well. J is TRBJ1-4 and V is TRBV5-1, with TRBD1 matching 10 bases. Trimming took 0 bases from V and 5 from J; bases not matched to a gene: 1. The germline CDR1 and CDR2 sequences are SGHRS and YFSETQ. The CDR3 contains 15 residues. The CDR3 DNA is TGCGCCAGCAGCTTGGAGGGACAGGGGAATGAAAAACTGTTTTTT. Residues: CASSLEGQGNEKLFF.

The J gene is TRBJ2-7, the V gene TRBV10-3; D possibly corresponds to TRBD2 (6 bases). The CDR3 is 13 amino acids. With 6 bases removed from V and 3 bases from J, the gap between germline ends came to 12 bases. Germline V lookup: CDR1 ENHRY, CDR2 SYGVKD. CDR3 DNA: TGTGCCATCAGGAGGCGGGACGACTACGAGCAGTACTTC. Its translation: CAIRRRDDYEQYF.

The V call is TRBV9, the J call TRBJ2-7; maybe TRBD2 (6 bases). The CDR3 runs 14 residues. The V end lost 0 bases, the J end lost 5 bases, and 12 bases lay between the germline ends. CDR1 is SGDLS and CDR2 is YYNGEE in the germline V gene. CDR3 in DNA: TGTGCCAGCAGCGTAGCACTAGCCCCAGACGAGCAGTACTTC. It codes for CASSVALAPDEQYF.

This chain connects TRBV30 to TRBJ2-3; D gene unclear. With 0 bases removed from V and 4 bases from J, the gap between germline ends came to 14 bases. From germline, CDR1 is GTSNPN and CDR2 SVGIG (reference sequence). This CDR3 has 15 amino acids. In DNA, the CDR3 is TGTGCCTGGAGTGTAGGTAGCTTTGGTGCAGATACGCAGTATTTT. It codes for CAWSVGSFGADTQYF. The full variable domain, its missing parts supplied by reference TRBV30 and TRBJ2-3, is SQTIHQWPATLVQPVGSPLSLECTVEGTSNPNLYWYRQAAGRGLQLLFYSVGIGQISSEVPQNLSASRPQDRQFILSSKKLLLSDSGFYLCAWSVGSFGADTQYFGPGTRLTVL.

This clone turned up a few times. The rearrangement uses TRBV28 and TRBJ2-1; no definite D call. This CDR3 comprises 11 residues. The V end was cut by 3 bases, the J end by 10 bases, with 7 bases between. Germline CDR1 and CDR2: MDHEN and SYDVKM. This CDR3 reads CASSLVIEQFF. DNA for the CDR3: TGTGCCAGCAGTTTGGTTATCGAGCAGTTCTTC. Looking up the rest from reference TRBV28 and TRBJ2-1 gives the full variable domain: DVKVTQSSRYLVKRTGEKVFLECVQDMDHENMFWYRQDPGLGLRLIYFSYDVKMKEKGDIPEGYSVSREKKERFSLILESASTNQTSMYLCASSLVIEQFFGPGTRLTVL.

This clone was picked up a small number of times. Distinct nucleotide sequences in the sample also encode this CDR3. This chain connects TRBV7-2 to TRBJ1-5, with TRBD1 as a possible D gene (5 bases). V dropped 2 bases and J dropped 0 bases, with 8 bases sitting between them. Germline CDR1 and CDR2: SGHTA and FQGNSA. This CDR3 has 15 amino acids. The CDR3 loop reads CASSLQGYSNQPQHF. The DNA for the CDR3 is TGTGCCAGCAGCTTACAGGGATATAGCAATCAGCCCCAGCATTTT.